What follows describes a single TCR beta chain. Its cognate antigen has yet to be identified. Within one base of it there is no much larger clone, and no base qualities were kept. From cysteine to phenylalanine, the CDR3 is 15 amino acids long. The DNA shown is the 45-base CDR3, in frame from base 1. V loses 2 bases of germline sequence and J loses 5 bases, and the interval between the two ends is 15 bases. The germline V gene (reference sequence) sets CDR1 to MNHEY and CDR2 to SMNVEV. Participants in the prospective study were enrolled through a virtual design, were aged roughly 18 to 90 years, and lived in approximately 25 United States geographic areas. To assign participants to cohorts, the prospective study relied on clinical history that participants themselves reported in a screening survey and a study questionnaire. Mobile phlebotomists in the prospective study collected whole blood, serum and a nasopharyngeal or oropharyngeal swab from every participant. Participants in the prospective study had the option to provide additional blood draws and questionnaires over an approximately 2-month period. Before DNA extraction, blood samples from the prospective study were shipped at room temperature or frozen.

This sample is part of a study of blood T cell repertoires in COVID-19 (dated by TCRdb to 2018 to 2020). Regarding the study in general: The collaborator samples originated in the United States, Italy and Spain and spanned the acute and convalescent phases of COVID-19. A freely available public database, intended as a resource for researchers studying the immune response to SARS-CoV-2, is where the repertoires were released. The samples were drawn from two sources: the first 160 participants of the ongoing ImmuneRACE study, and fewer than 1,500 subjects contributed by 6 global collaborators. Nearly every sample came with metadata listing a de-identified subject ID, COVID-19 status, age in years and sex. The material from the prospective study consisted of cDNA or gDNA derived from T cells, B-cell-depleted T cells, or PBMCs. Where available, HLA class I and class II types were obtained from metadata supplied by the sample provider rather than from assay-based typing. Deeply sampled blood TCRbeta repertoires from subjects exposed to, actively infected with, or recovered from COVID-19 were included in the dataset.

TCRbeta CDR3 regions were amplified from genomic DNA using the immunoSEQ Assay, a bias-controlled multiplex PCR. Regarding the original processing steps: Within the assay, amplification of reference gene primers was used to estimate how many nucleated cells each sample contained. Sequence reads were collapsed and filtered to measure the absolute abundance of every unique TCRbeta CDR3 rearrangement. Productive Simpson clonality was computed per sample as the square root of Simpson's diversity index over productive rearrangements. Not all clones reach the TCRdb copy of this immuneACCESS table, which keeps in-frame sequences only. Checked studies attribute under half of the gap to unresolved V genes and leave the rest unexplained. V and J calls and clone size are given by that table; D and trimming were obtained from the DNA. Within this sample are fewer than 350,000 clones, with 65% to 90% of them counted one time only. About 4.2% of the sample is in the top ten clones.

The investigation overall reported the following: Clinical and demographic metadata were provided uncurated, with the amount varying by source and participant.

The receptor chain draws on TRBV27 and TRBJ1-2; TRBD1 is a possible D gene, resting on 5 matching bases. The sample consisted of PBMCs or T cells enriched from blood (not recorded which). The sequence came from a woman aged 40 to 50 with acute COVID-19. The sequence in DNA is TGTGCCAGCAGTTTAAGGGGCAGGGAGGGGTATGGCTACACCTTC. It encodes CASSLRGREGYGYTF.